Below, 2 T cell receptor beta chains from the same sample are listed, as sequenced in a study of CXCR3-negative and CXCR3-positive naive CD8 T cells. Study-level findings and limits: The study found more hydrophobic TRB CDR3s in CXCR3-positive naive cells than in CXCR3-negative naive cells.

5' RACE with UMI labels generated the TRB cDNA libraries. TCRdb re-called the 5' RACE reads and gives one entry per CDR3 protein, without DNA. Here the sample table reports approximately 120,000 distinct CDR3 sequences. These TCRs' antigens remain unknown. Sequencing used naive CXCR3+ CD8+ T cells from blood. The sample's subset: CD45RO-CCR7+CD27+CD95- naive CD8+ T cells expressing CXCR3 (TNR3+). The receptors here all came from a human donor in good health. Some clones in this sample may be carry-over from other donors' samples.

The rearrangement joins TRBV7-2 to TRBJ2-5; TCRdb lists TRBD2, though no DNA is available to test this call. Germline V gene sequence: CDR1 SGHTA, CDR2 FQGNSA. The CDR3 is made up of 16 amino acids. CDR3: CASSLLPGPSGETQYF.

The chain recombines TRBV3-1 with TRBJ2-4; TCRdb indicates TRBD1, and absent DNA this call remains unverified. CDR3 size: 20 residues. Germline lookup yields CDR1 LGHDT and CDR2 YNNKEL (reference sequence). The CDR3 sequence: CASSAQYRAGGAIAKNIQYF.